A single sample gave rise to the 31 T cell receptor beta chains below, sequenced in a study of Graves' ophthalmopathy and Graves' hyperthyroidism. RNA transcripts yielded amplified TCR beta CDR3 regions. RT-PCR in the first round used HTBI primers; a second-round multiplex PCR followed. TCRdb processed the multiplex PCR reads anew with MiXCR; each CDR3 protein has one entry. This sample has around 1,200,000 distinct CDR3 sequences, with about two fifths found just once. Sequenced: peripheral blood or thyroid tissue (not recorded which). The receptor set was obtained from an adult man with Graves' hyperthyroidism.

A remark on this clonotype: Given a much more abundant clone one base away, this may be a read error. Since the CDR3 does not end with the conserved phenylalanine or tryptophan, this likely comes from a read error. The CDR3 DNA is TGTGCCAGCAGTTTCCCCCGGGGGGCCGACACTGAAGCTTTCGTT. Translating it yields CASSFPRGADTEAFV. The V and J genes are TRBV12-3 or TRBV12-4 and TRBJ1-1; D is possibly TRBD1 (6 bases). CDR3 length: 15 residues. Between the trimmed V and J ends, which lost 3 bases and 3 bases, there was a span of 14 bases.

The rearrangement uses TRBV11-2 and TRBJ2-5; either TRBD1 or TRBD2 may supply D (5 bases each). V lost 3 bases to trimming and J lost 4 bases, with 15 bases between them. The CDR3 extends over 15 amino acids. Germline lookup yields CDR1 SGHAT and CDR2 FQNNGV. The CDR3 DNA reads TGTGCCAGCAGCTTCCAGGGCGGGTTAGGAGAGACCCAGTACTTC. This translates into CASSFQGGLGETQYF.

This clonotype was detected many times. The chain combines TRBV7-9 with TRBJ2-7; TRBD1 aligns across 7 bases. With V trimmed by 5 bases and J by 6 bases, 13 bases remained unmatched. The CDR3 length is 15 residues. Germline V gene data show CDR1 as SEHNR and CDR2 as FQNEAQ (reference sequence). The CDR3: CASSASRQGLGEQYF. The CDR3 DNA is TGTGCCAGCAGCGCCTCCAGACAGGGATTAGGCGAGCAGTACTTC.

The sample holds many counts of this clonotype. The chain is built from TRBV2 and TRBJ2-7, with D perhaps matching TRBD1 or TRBD2 (5 bases each). V lost 4 bases and J 2 bases, leaving 15 bases between the germline ends. CDR1 is SNHLY and CDR2 is FYNNEI in the germline V gene. The CDR3 loop spans 15 amino acids. Written as DNA, the CDR3 is TGTGCCAGCAGTGCCCGGGGCCACCAAACCTACGAGCAGTACTTC. This encodes CASSARGHQTYEQYF. The full variable domain, in which reference TRBV2 and TRBJ2-7 provide the parts outside the CDR3, is EPEVTQTPSHQVTQMGQEVILRCVPISNHLYFYWYRQILGQKVEFLVSFYNNEISEKSEIFDDQFSVERPDGSNFTLKIRSTKLEDSAMYFCASSARGHQTYEQYFGPGTRLTVT.

CDR3 sequence reads: CASNPDGGYYEQYF. CDR3 DNA sequence: TGTGCCAGTAACCCGGACGGCGGGTACTACGAGCAGTACTTC. This chain connects TRBV19 to TRBJ2-7; maybe TRBD2 (5 bases). The CDR3 loop spans 14 amino acids. V was cut by 7 bases and J by 3 bases, with 16 bases left in between. In germline, CDR1 is LNHDA, CDR2 SQIVND (reference sequence). The complete variable domain, with remaining parts taken from reference TRBV19 and TRBJ2-7, reads DGGITQSPKYLFRKEGQNVTLSCEQNLNHDAMYWYRQDPGQGLRLIYYSQIVNDFQKGDIAEGYSVSREKKESFPLTVTSAQKNPTAFYLCASNPDGGYYEQYFGPGTRLTVT.

This clonotype came up many times. J is TRBJ1-2 and V is TRBV4-3; TRBD1 might be the D (6 bases). The CDR3 is made up of 15 amino acids. Trimming took 0 bases from V and 3 from J, leaving 11 bases between them. CDR1 LGHNA and CDR2 YSLEER come from the germline V gene. CDR3 residues: CASSQDRGGDYGYTF. In DNA, the CDR3 is TGCGCCAGCAGCCAAGATAGAGGGGGGGACTATGGCTACACCTTC.

The chain couples TRBV7-9 to TRBJ2-7; the D gene is possibly TRBD1 (5 bases). The CDR3 is 15 residues long. CDR1 is SEHNR and CDR2 is FQNEAQ in the germline V gene (reference sequence). The V gene lost 7 bases and the J gene lost 5 bases, with 21 bases spanning the gap. CDR3 DNA sequence: TGTGCCAGCACCCCCCTTAGGGGAACGATTCACGAGCAGTACTTC. Protein product: CASTPLRGTIHEQYF.

CDR3 DNA: TGCGCCAGCAGCTTGGGTGAAAACACCTATGGCTACACCTTC. Translating gives CASSLGENTYGYTF. V and J are TRBV5-1 and TRBJ1-2, with D unclear. The CDR3 is made up of 14 amino acids. The germline CDR1 and CDR2 sequences are SGHRS and YFSETQ. With 0 bases removed from V and 4 bases from J, the gap between germline ends came to 10 bases.

This clonotype has a count of ten or more. V and J are TRBV20-1 and TRBJ1-1, with unresolved D. Trimming pared 3 bases from V and 1 base from J, leaving 9 bases between. CDR1 is DFQATT and CDR2 is SNEGSKA in the germline V gene (reference sequence). This CDR3 is built from 13 residues. The chain's CDR3 is CSARDRENTEAFF. The CDR3 coding sequence is TGCAGTGCTAGGGATAGGGAGAACACTGAAGCTTTCTTT.

This clonotype was counted a few times. CDR3 nucleotides: TGTGCCAGCAGCTTGGGTCTCGGGACCCTAATACGCTACGAGCAGTACTTC. It codes for CASSLGLGTLIRYEQYF. The V gene is TRBV5-6, the J gene TRBJ2-7, with D perhaps given as TRBD1 or TRBD2 (5 bases each). From germline, CDR1 is SGHDT and CDR2 YYEEEE. V was shortened by 0 bases and J by 3 bases, with 19 bases between the two germline ends. This CDR3 has 17 amino acids.

This clonotype was recorded many times. The DNA for the CDR3 is TGTGCCAGCAGCTTAATGGCGGCTGAGCAGTACTTC. This gives the protein CASSLMAAEQYF. This chain connects TRBV7-2 to TRBJ2-7; D remains unclear. The CDR3 has 12 residues. The germline gives CDR1 SGHTA, CDR2 FQGNSA. The ends were cut back, 2 bases at V and 7 bases at J, with 9 bases in the middle.

The chain couples TRBV28 to TRBJ2-7; 11 bases fit TRBD2. The CDR3 loop spans 15 amino acids. CDR1 and CDR2 from the germline V gene are MDHEN and SYDVKM. V dropped 5 bases and J dropped 7; count of bases not matched to a gene: 10. This CDR3 is CASSAPGTSGTEQYF. DNA of the CDR3: TGTGCCAGCAGTGCACCCGGGACTAGCGGTACAGAGCAGTACTTC.

In this sample, this clonotype turned up a few times. The chain carries TRBV19 and TRBJ1-1; 7 bases match TRBD1. CDR3 size: 15 residues. The germline V gene has CDR1 LNHDA and CDR2 SQIVND (reference sequence). V was pared by 2 bases and J by 4 bases, with 7 bases of the junction left unmatched. The CDR3 protein is CASSIYTGAGTEAFF. Written as DNA, the CDR3 is TGTGCCAGTAGTATATATACAGGGGCTGGCACTGAAGCTTTCTTT.

V is TRBV20-1 and J is TRBJ2-2, with D unresolved. The germline V gene encodes CDR1 DFQATT and CDR2 SNEGSKA (reference sequence). The CDR3 extends over 17 amino acids. Trimming removed 4 bases at V and 1 base at J, with 19 bases between. The CDR3 DNA is TGCAGTGCTAAGGTGTTGGGGTTCGGAGAGAACACCGGGGAGCTGTTTTTT. This translates into CSAKVLGFGENTGELFF.

This chain uses TRBV2 with TRBJ2-2; 7 nucleotides line up with TRBD2. With V trimmed by 3 bases and J by 5 bases, 6 bases remained unmatched. The CDR3 is 15 residues long. The germline gives CDR1 SNHLY, CDR2 FYNNEI. CDR3 sequence (DNA): TGTGCCAGCAGTGAGCAAGCGGGAACTACCGGGGAGCTGTTTTTT. Amino acid sequence: CASSEQAGTTGELFF.

V gene TRBV12-3 or TRBV12-4 combines with J gene TRBJ1-2; no firm D call. The ends were cut back, 10 bases at V and 5 bases at J, with 17 bases in the middle. This CDR3 comprises 13 residues. The DNA for the CDR3 is TGTGCCATACCCGGGGAGTCGCCGTATGGCTACACCTTC. It codes for CAIPGESPYGYTF.

The CDR3, as DNA: TGTGCCAGCAGGAAACCCCGGAAGGGTACCGGGGAGCTGTTTTTT. Encoded protein: CASRKPRKGTGELFF. The J gene is TRBJ2-2, the V gene TRBV6-5, with D hard to call. The CDR3 sequence is 15 residues long. Trimming left V 6 bases short and J 5 bases short, with 16 bases between. The germline V gene has CDR1 MNHEY and CDR2 SVGAGI.

The chain couples TRBV7-9 to TRBJ1-2; D gene unclear. V was trimmed by 6 bases and J by 8 bases, leaving 19 bases between them. The CDR3 consists of 14 residues. CDR1 and CDR2 (germline): SEHNR, FQNEAQ (reference sequence). CDR3 coding DNA: TGTGCCAGCAGGGAAGGGCCACTCACTAACGGCTACACCTTC. Translating it yields CASREGPLTNGYTF.

The chain has TRBV7-2 and TRBJ1-3, with D uncertain. The ends were cut back, 1 base at V and 0 bases at J, with 10 bases in the middle. The CDR3 has 16 amino acids. Germline-derived CDR1 and CDR2 are SGHTA and FQGNSA. CDR3 nucleotide sequence: TGTGCCAGCAGCTTAGGGGGTCCGTACTCTGGAAACACCATATATTTT. Its translation is CASSLGGPYSGNTIYF.

Turning to this clonotype: With a much larger clone just one base away, this may be a read error. This chain links TRBV19 with TRBJ1-1; no definite D call. The CDR3 totals 16 residues. Germline CDR1 is LNHDA and CDR2 is SQIVND (reference sequence). CDR3 residues: CVSSRLMGAMNTEAFF. The CDR3 DNA sequence: TGTGTCAGTAGTAGGTTAATGGGCGCCATGAACACTGAAGCTTTCTTT. The full variable domain, with the rest looked up from reference TRBV19 and TRBJ1-1, is DGGITQSPKYLFRKEGQNVTLSCEQNLNHDAMYWYRQDPGQGLRLIYYSQIVNDFQKGDIAEGYSVSREKKESFPLTVTSAQKNPTAFYLCVSSRLMGAMNTEAFFGQGTRLTVV.

This clonotype was observed at least ten times. V gene TRBV5-8 combines with J gene TRBJ1-2; unclear D gene. This CDR3 is built from 13 residues. Trimming removed 1 base from V and 2 bases from J, with 6 bases in between. Germline V CDR1 and CDR2: SGHTS, YDEGEE. The chain's CDR3 is CASSLNGNYGYTF. The CDR3 DNA reads as TGTGCCAGCAGCTTGAACGGAAACTATGGCTACACCTTC.

This clonotype showed up just a few times. The rearrangement uses TRBV2 and TRBJ1-2, with no clear D. The CDR3 has 10 residues. V lost 4 bases and J 7 bases, leaving 4 bases between the germline ends. From germline, CDR1 is SNHLY and CDR2 FYNNEI. Here the CDR3 DNA reads TGTGCCAGCAGTGTCGGTGGCTACACCTTC. It specifies CASSVGGYTF.

The rearrangement links TRBV2 to TRBJ1-6; no clear D. V was trimmed by 4 bases and J by 6 bases, leaving 13 bases between them. The CDR3 totals 15 residues. Germline CDR1 and CDR2: SNHLY and FYNNEI. In DNA, the CDR3 is TGTGCCAGCAGTGGCCGGGTCTCAACTAATTCACCCCTCCACTTT. It specifies CASSGRVSTNSPLHF.

The chain couples TRBV3-1 to TRBJ2-5, with D tentatively TRBD1 (6 bases). Between the trimmed V and J ends, which lost 4 bases and 5 bases, there was a span of 14 bases. This CDR3 has 14 residues. CDR1 and CDR2 (germline): LGHDT, YNNKEL (reference sequence). The CDR3 spells CASSPWTAKETQYF. The CDR3 DNA sequence: TGTGCCAGCAGCCCTTGGACAGCCAAGGAGACCCAGTACTTC.

This clonotype occurred many times. As DNA, the CDR3 is TGTGCCAGCAGCTCAAGGGACAGATTGAACACTGAAGCTTTCTTT. Translation gives CASSSRDRLNTEAFF. This chain joins TRBV7-8 and TRBJ1-1; TRBD1 agrees at 7 bases. The trim removed 4 bases at V and 0 bases at J, leaving 5 bases unmatched. The CDR3 is made up of 15 amino acids. Germline CDR1 SGHVS, CDR2 FQNEAQ. The full variable domain, in which reference TRBV7-8 and TRBJ1-1 provide the parts outside the CDR3, is GAGVSQSPRYKVAKRGQDVALRCDPISGHVSLFWYQQALGQGPEFLTYFQNEAQLDKSGLPSDRFFAERPEGSVSTLKIQRTQQEDSAVYLCASSSRDRLNTEAFFGQGTRLTVV.

This clonotype occurred a few times. This sequence joins TRBV4-1 and TRBJ2-7; 8 bases match TRBD1. The CDR3 is 13 residues long. CDR1 and CDR2 from the germline V gene are MGHRA and YSYEKL. Germline trimming cut 4 bases from V and 7 bases from J; bases unmatched to any gene: 6. The CDR3 region has the DNA TGCGCCAGCAGCCTCAGCCGGGACAGGGAGCAGTACTTC. Translation gives CASSLSRDREQYF.

This clonotype was found once. V usage is TRBV2 and J usage is TRBJ2-2; D may correspond to TRBD1 or TRBD2 (6 bases each). Germline V gene sequence: CDR1 SNHLY, CDR2 FYNNEI. V lost 8 bases, J lost 7 bases, and 11 bases lay in between. The CDR3 is made up of 12 amino acids. CDR3 sequence (DNA): TGTGCCAGCTTTGGAGGGGGCGGGGAGCTGTTTTTT. Protein sequence: CASFGGGGELFF. Using reference TRBV2 and TRBJ2-2 for the parts outside the CDR3, the full variable domain is EPEVTQTPSHQVTQMGQEVILRCVPISNHLYFYWYRQILGQKVEFLVSFYNNEISEKSEIFDDQFSVERPDGSNFTLKIRSTKLEDSAMYFCASFGGGGELFFGEGSRLTVL.

The chain employs TRBV6-6 and TRBJ2-2; TRBD1 might be the D (6 bases). CDR3 length equals 14 residues. Germline CDR1 is MNHNY and CDR2 is SVGAGI (reference sequence). The CDR3 region has the DNA TGTGGAAGCGCCGGGACAACAAACACCGGGGAGCTGTTTTTT. This translates into CGSAGTTNTGELFF.

This clonotype occurred once. The chain carries TRBV24-1 and TRBJ1-2; possible D gene TRBD1, 6 bases. The CDR3 length is 12 residues. Trimming pared 4 bases from V and 6 bases from J, leaving 8 bases between. The germline V gene encodes CDR1 KGHDR and CDR2 SFDVKD. The CDR3: CATSERGDGYTF. The DNA of the CDR3 is TGTGCCACCAGTGAAAGGGGGGATGGCTACACCTTC.

The chain uses TRBV6-6 and TRBJ1-5; D call uncertain. This CDR3 contains 13 residues. Between the trimmed V and J ends, which lost 6 bases and 4 bases, there was a span of 10 bases. The germline gives CDR1 MNHNY, CDR2 SVGAGI (reference sequence). CDR3 amino acids: CASRVWGNQPQHF. CDR3 DNA sequence: TGTGCCAGCAGGGTCTGGGGTAATCAGCCCCAGCATTTT.

The sample holds a few counts of this clonotype. A read error is possible here, since a much larger clone lies one base away. The chain joins TRBV29-1 to TRBJ1-3; D remains unclear. CDR1 is SQVTM and CDR2 is ANQGSEA in the germline V gene. V was clipped by 3 bases and J by 4 bases, with 7 bases between them. The CDR3 is 12 residues long. Here the CDR3 reads CSVESYGNTIYF. The CDR3 coding sequence is TGCAGCGTTGAGAGTTACGGAAACACCATATATTTT. The variable domain in full, completed from reference TRBV29-1 and TRBJ1-3, reads SAVISQKPSRDICQRGTSLTIQCQVDSQVTMMFWYRQQPGQSLTLIATANQGSEATYESGFVIDKFPISRPNLTFSTLTVSNMSPEDSSIYLCSVESYGNTIYFGEGSWLTVV.